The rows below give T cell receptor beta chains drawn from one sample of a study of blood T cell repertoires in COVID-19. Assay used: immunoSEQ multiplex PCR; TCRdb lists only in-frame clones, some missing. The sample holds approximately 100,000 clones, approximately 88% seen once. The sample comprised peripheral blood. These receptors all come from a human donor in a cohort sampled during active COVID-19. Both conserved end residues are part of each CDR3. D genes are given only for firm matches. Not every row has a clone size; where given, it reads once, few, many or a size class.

cdr3_aa: CASSLQGQVTEAFF; cdr3_nt: TGTGCCAGCAGCTTGCAGGGGCAAGTCACTGAAGCTTTCTTT; d_call: .; clone_size: .; cdr3_length: 14; v_call: TRBV7-6; j_call: TRBJ1-1
cdr3_aa: CASSFWGRADTQYF; cdr3_nt: TGTGCCAGCAGTTTTTGGGGGAGGGCAGATACGCAGTATTTT; d_call: TRBD2; clone_size: .; cdr3_length: 14; v_call: TRBV28; j_call: TRBJ2-3
cdr3_aa: CASSLFTEHGYTF; cdr3_nt: TGTGCCAGCAGCTTATTTACGGAGCACGGCTACACCTTC; d_call: .; clone_size: .; cdr3_length: 13; v_call: TRBV7-2; j_call: TRBJ1-2
cdr3_aa: CASSFSGGVETQYF; cdr3_nt: TGTGCCAGCAGCTTTAGCGGGGGGGTGGAGACCCAGTACTTC; d_call: TRBD2; clone_size: .; cdr3_length: 14; v_call: TRBV7-2; j_call: TRBJ2-5
cdr3_aa: CASSQVGQERTGTF; cdr3_nt: TGCGCCAGCAGCCAGGTCGGACAAGAGAGGACGGGCACCTTC; d_call: .; clone_size: .; cdr3_length: 14; v_call: TRBV5-1; j_call: TRBJ2-7
cdr3_aa: CASSLLSGFTGELFF; cdr3_nt: TGTGCCAGCAGCTTATTATCAGGGTTCACCGGGGAGCTGTTTTTT; d_call: .; clone_size: .; cdr3_length: 15; v_call: TRBV7-2; j_call: TRBJ2-2
cdr3_aa: CASGLVGETQYF; cdr3_nt: TGTGCTAGTGGTTTGGTTGGCGAGACCCAGTACTTC; d_call: .; clone_size: once; cdr3_length: 12; v_call: TRBV12-5; j_call: TRBJ2-5
cdr3_aa: CSVVAPALAYNEQFF; cdr3_nt: TGCAGCGTTGTGGCTCCCGCCTTGGCCTACAATGAGCAGTTCTTC; d_call: .; clone_size: .; cdr3_length: 15; v_call: TRBV29-1; j_call: TRBJ2-1
cdr3_aa: CATSAADRLNTEAFF; cdr3_nt: TGTGCCACCAGTGCCGCCGACAGACTGAACACTGAAGCTTTCTTT; d_call: .; clone_size: .; cdr3_length: 15; v_call: TRBV24-1; j_call: TRBJ1-1
cdr3_aa: CASSLEHRGSYGYTF; cdr3_nt: TGCGCCAGCAGCTTGGAGCACAGGGGGAGCTATGGCTACACCTTC; d_call: TRBD1; clone_size: once; cdr3_length: 15; v_call: TRBV5-1; j_call: TRBJ1-2
cdr3_aa: CASRGQGERAQHF; cdr3_nt: TGTGCCAGTCGAGGACAGGGGGAAAGGGCCCAGCATTTT; d_call: TRBD1; clone_size: .; cdr3_length: 13; v_call: TRBV19; j_call: TRBJ1-5
cdr3_aa: CASRRDTPQHF; cdr3_nt: TGTGCCAGCAGACGGGACACGCCCCAGCATTTT; d_call: .; clone_size: .; cdr3_length: 11; v_call: TRBV6-5; j_call: TRBJ1-5
cdr3_aa: CASSLGQGNSYEQYF; cdr3_nt: TGTGCCAGCAGCCTAGGACAGGGGAACTCCTACGAGCAGTACTTC; d_call: TRBD1; clone_size: .; cdr3_length: 15; v_call: TRBV7-7; j_call: TRBJ2-7
cdr3_aa: CASRASLNTEAFF; cdr3_nt: TGTGCCAGCCGTGCAAGCTTGAACACTGAAGCTTTCTTT; d_call: .; clone_size: few; cdr3_length: 13; v_call: TRBV2; j_call: TRBJ1-1
cdr3_aa: CASSLGTGRNTIYF; cdr3_nt: TGTGCCAGCAGCTTAGGGACCGGGAGAAACACCATATATTTT; d_call: .; clone_size: .; cdr3_length: 14; v_call: TRBV11-2; j_call: TRBJ1-3
cdr3_aa: CASSQVRPGLGGGGGQETQYF; cdr3_nt: TGTGCCAGCAGCCAAGTCAGACCGGGACTAGGGGGAGGAGGGGGCCAAGAGACCCAGTACTTC; d_call: TRBD2; clone_size: .; cdr3_length: 21; v_call: TRBV14; j_call: TRBJ2-5
cdr3_aa: CASSLLGRGDIQYF; cdr3_nt: TGTGCCAGCAGCTTACTCGGCAGGGGGGACATTCAGTACTTC; d_call: .; clone_size: .; cdr3_length: 14; v_call: TRBV7-3; j_call: TRBJ2-4
cdr3_aa: CASSSRARVVSEKLFF; cdr3_nt: TGTGCCAGCAGCTCCCGCGCCCGGGTAGTAAGTGAAAAACTGTTTTTT; d_call: .; clone_size: .; cdr3_length: 16; v_call: TRBV11-2; j_call: TRBJ1-4
cdr3_aa: CASSVALGAGDTEAFF; cdr3_nt: TGTGCTAGCAGCGTAGCTTTAGGGGCAGGAGACACTGAAGCTTTCTTT; d_call: .; clone_size: once; cdr3_length: 16; v_call: TRBV9; j_call: TRBJ1-1
cdr3_aa: CASSTGGFNSPLHF; cdr3_nt: TGTGCCAGTTCTACAGGGGGGTTTAATTCACCCCTCCACTTT; d_call: TRBD1; clone_size: .; cdr3_length: 14; v_call: TRBV19; j_call: TRBJ1-6
cdr3_aa: CASSQGGLAGGFGTQYF; cdr3_nt: TGTGCCAGCAGCCAAGGGGGACTAGCGGGGGGATTTGGGACCCAGTACTTC; d_call: TRBD2; clone_size: .; cdr3_length: 17; v_call: TRBV3-1/TRBV3-2; j_call: TRBJ2-5
cdr3_aa: CASSFQGATYGYTF; cdr3_nt: TGTGCCAGCAGTTTCCAGGGGGCAACTTATGGCTACACCTTC; d_call: TRBD1; clone_size: .; cdr3_length: 14; v_call: TRBV28; j_call: TRBJ1-2
cdr3_aa: CASSQAWNTEAFF; cdr3_nt: TGCGCCAGCAGCCAAGCTTGGAACACTGAAGCTTTCTTT; d_call: .; clone_size: few; cdr3_length: 13; v_call: TRBV4-1; j_call: TRBJ1-1
cdr3_aa: CASRWGAGELFF; cdr3_nt: TGTGCCAGCAGGTGGGGGGCCGGGGAGCTGTTTTTT; d_call: .; clone_size: .; cdr3_length: 12; v_call: TRBV12-3/TRBV12-4; j_call: TRBJ2-2
cdr3_aa: CASSLRGLPTDTQYF; cdr3_nt: TGCGCCAGCAGCTTAAGGGGGCTCCCCACAGATACGCAGTATTTT; d_call: TRBD1; clone_size: .; cdr3_length: 15; v_call: TRBV5-1; j_call: TRBJ2-3
cdr3_aa: CASSQTGKNEAFF; cdr3_nt: TGCGCCAGCAGCCAGACAGGGAAGAATGAAGCTTTCTTT; d_call: TRBD1; clone_size: .; cdr3_length: 13; v_call: TRBV5-1; j_call: TRBJ1-1
cdr3_aa: CASSQTSGQETQYF; cdr3_nt: TGTGCCAGCAGCCAGACTAGCGGACAAGAGACCCAGTACTTC; d_call: TRBD2; clone_size: once; cdr3_length: 14; v_call: TRBV3-1/TRBV3-2; j_call: TRBJ2-5
cdr3_aa: CASNQSSGGADTQYF; cdr3_nt: TGTGCCAGCAACCAGTCTAGCGGGGGGGCAGATACGCAGTATTTT; d_call: TRBD2; clone_size: .; cdr3_length: 15; v_call: TRBV6-5; j_call: TRBJ2-3
cdr3_aa: CASKSGTVNTGELFF; cdr3_nt: TGCGCCAGTAAATCCGGGACAGTTAACACCGGGGAGCTGTTTTTT; d_call: TRBD1; clone_size: .; cdr3_length: 15; v_call: TRBV5-1; j_call: TRBJ2-2
cdr3_aa: CASSLMGQGIGEQYF; cdr3_nt: TGTGCCAGCAGCTTAATGGGACAGGGGATAGGGGAGCAGTACTTC; d_call: TRBD1; clone_size: .; cdr3_length: 15; v_call: TRBV7-2; j_call: TRBJ2-7
cdr3_aa: CASSGSAGGEKLFF; cdr3_nt: TGCGCCAGCAGTGGTTCAGCGGGGGGTGAAAAACTGTTTTTT; d_call: .; clone_size: .; cdr3_length: 14; v_call: TRBV5-1; j_call: TRBJ1-4
cdr3_aa: CASSQGTIVSGPEAFF; cdr3_nt: TGCGCCAGCAGCCAAGGGACAATAGTCTCGGGCCCTGAAGCTTTCTTT; d_call: .; clone_size: .; cdr3_length: 16; v_call: TRBV5-1; j_call: TRBJ1-1
cdr3_aa: CASSRDRGSYEQYF; cdr3_nt: TGTGCCAGCAGTCGAGACCGCGGATCCTACGAGCAGTACTTC; d_call: .; clone_size: .; cdr3_length: 14; v_call: TRBV2; j_call: TRBJ2-7
cdr3_aa: CASSSTGTREAFF; cdr3_nt: TGTGCCAGCAGTTCGACCGGGACACGAGAAGCTTTCTTT; d_call: .; clone_size: .; cdr3_length: 13; v_call: TRBV27; j_call: TRBJ1-1
cdr3_aa: CASSSSGPSGSPLHF; cdr3_nt: TGTGCCAGCAGCTCCTCCGGCCCATCAGGTTCACCCCTCCACTTT; d_call: .; clone_size: .; cdr3_length: 15; v_call: TRBV11-2; j_call: TRBJ1-6
cdr3_aa: CASSPGGGVLDEAFF; cdr3_nt: TGTGCCAGCAGCCCGGGGGGAGGAGTCCTGGATGAAGCTTTCTTT; d_call: .; clone_size: .; cdr3_length: 15; v_call: TRBV5-6; j_call: TRBJ1-1
cdr3_aa: CASKKDNPTEAFF; cdr3_nt: TGTGCCAGCAAGAAGGACAACCCCACTGAAGCTTTCTTT; d_call: .; clone_size: .; cdr3_length: 13; v_call: TRBV2; j_call: TRBJ1-1
cdr3_aa: CASSYGLGTEAFF; cdr3_nt: TGTGCCAGCAGTTACGGGCTGGGCACTGAAGCTTTCTTT; d_call: .; clone_size: .; cdr3_length: 13; v_call: TRBV6-6; j_call: TRBJ1-1
cdr3_aa: CASSGPPGLAGGSNEQFF; cdr3_nt: TGTGCCAGCAGTGGCCCCCCGGGACTAGCGGGGGGCAGCAATGAGCAGTTCTTC; d_call: TRBD2; clone_size: .; cdr3_length: 18; v_call: TRBV2; j_call: TRBJ2-1
cdr3_aa: CAISESAQLNEKLFF; cdr3_nt: TGTGCCATCAGTGAAAGTGCACAGCTAAATGAAAAACTGTTTTTT; d_call: .; clone_size: .; cdr3_length: 15; v_call: TRBV10-3; j_call: TRBJ1-4
cdr3_aa: CASSLGGVRRDTQYF; cdr3_nt: TGTGCCAGCAGCTTAGGGGGAGTCCGCAGGGATACGCAGTATTTT; d_call: .; clone_size: once; cdr3_length: 15; v_call: TRBV7-9; j_call: TRBJ2-3
cdr3_aa: CASSSPQTGNAEKLFF; cdr3_nt: TGTGCCAGCAGTTCTCCCCAGACCGGGAATGCCGAAAAACTGTTTTTT; d_call: .; clone_size: .; cdr3_length: 16; v_call: TRBV28; j_call: TRBJ1-4
cdr3_aa: CAPSGGDREGEKLFF; cdr3_nt: TGCGCCCCTAGCGGGGGAGACAGGGAAGGAGAAAAACTGTTTTTT; d_call: TRBD1; clone_size: .; cdr3_length: 15; v_call: TRBV10-1; j_call: TRBJ1-4
cdr3_aa: CASSLTRDRGKGYTF; cdr3_nt: TGCGCCAGCAGCTTGACGCGGGACAGGGGGAAAGGCTACACCTTC; d_call: TRBD1; clone_size: .; cdr3_length: 15; v_call: TRBV5-1; j_call: TRBJ1-2
cdr3_aa: CASSLGTASGNTIYF; cdr3_nt: TGCGCCAGCAGCCTCGGGACAGCCTCTGGAAACACCATATATTTT; d_call: TRBD1; clone_size: .; cdr3_length: 15; v_call: TRBV5-1; j_call: TRBJ1-3
cdr3_aa: CASSDSFSGARKFF; cdr3_nt: TGTGCCAGCAGTGACTCGTTTAGCGGGGCCCGCAAGTTCTTC; d_call: TRBD2; clone_size: .; cdr3_length: 14; v_call: TRBV6-4; j_call: TRBJ2-1
cdr3_aa: CAWVPLTGWFEAFF; cdr3_nt: TGTGCCTGGGTACCCTTGACAGGGTGGTTCGAAGCTTTCTTT; d_call: TRBD1; clone_size: .; cdr3_length: 14; v_call: TRBV30; j_call: TRBJ1-1
cdr3_aa: CASSLWDKNTEAFF; cdr3_nt: TGTGCCAGCAGTTTATGGGACAAGAACACTGAAGCTTTCTTT; d_call: .; clone_size: .; cdr3_length: 14; v_call: TRBV28; j_call: TRBJ1-1
cdr3_aa: CASSTRWADTDTQYF; cdr3_nt: TGTGCCAGTAGTACCCGCTGGGCCGACACAGATACGCAGTATTTT; d_call: .; clone_size: .; cdr3_length: 15; v_call: TRBV19; j_call: TRBJ2-3
cdr3_aa: CAWRGAGKETQYF; cdr3_nt: TGTGCCTGGAGGGGCGCGGGTAAAGAGACCCAGTACTTC; d_call: .; clone_size: .; cdr3_length: 13; v_call: TRBV30; j_call: TRBJ2-5
cdr3_aa: CASSLERVGQPQHF; cdr3_nt: TGTGCCAGCAGCTTAGAGAGGGTAGGACAGCCCCAGCATTTT; d_call: .; clone_size: .; cdr3_length: 14; v_call: TRBV7-2; j_call: TRBJ1-5
cdr3_aa: CASSPSSPRGSYGYTF; cdr3_nt: TGTGCCAGCAGCCCATCGTCCCCACGGGGGTCTTATGGCTACACCTTC; d_call: .; clone_size: .; cdr3_length: 16; v_call: TRBV7-8; j_call: TRBJ1-2
cdr3_aa: CATSPQGRTDYGYTF; cdr3_nt: TGTGCCACCAGCCCACAGGGTAGGACGGACTATGGCTACACCTTC; d_call: .; clone_size: .; cdr3_length: 15; v_call: TRBV15; j_call: TRBJ1-2